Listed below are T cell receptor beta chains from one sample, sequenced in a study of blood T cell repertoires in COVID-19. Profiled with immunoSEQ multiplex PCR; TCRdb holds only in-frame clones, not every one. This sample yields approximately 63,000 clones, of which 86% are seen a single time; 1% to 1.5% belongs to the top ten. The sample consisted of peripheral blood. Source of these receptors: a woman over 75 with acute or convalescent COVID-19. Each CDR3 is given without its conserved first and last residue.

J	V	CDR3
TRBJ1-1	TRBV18	ANQAAENTEAF
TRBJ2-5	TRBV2	ASTLQGTILD
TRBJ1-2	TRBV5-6	ASRRYRVYGYT
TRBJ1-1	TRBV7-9	ASSQPRGKAEAF
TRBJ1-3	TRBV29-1	SVVGPYSQGAISGNTIY
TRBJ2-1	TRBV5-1	ASSLSSGRGAANHPSSYNEQF
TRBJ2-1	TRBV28	ASRLGQGFDEQF
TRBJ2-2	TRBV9	ASSVLQGNTGELF
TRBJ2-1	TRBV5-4	ASERSTSSYNEQF
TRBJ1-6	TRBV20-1	SATDRARSPLH
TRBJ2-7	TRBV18	ASSPPGGVYEQY
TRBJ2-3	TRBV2	ASSEARASGRRNTDTQY
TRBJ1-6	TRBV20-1	SASPPDSHNSPLH
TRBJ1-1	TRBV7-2	ASSSRQNTEAF
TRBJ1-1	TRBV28	ASSLGGRVVTEAF
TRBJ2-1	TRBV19	ASSPGQGSWNEQF
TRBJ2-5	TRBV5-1	ASSSSGRAGTETQY
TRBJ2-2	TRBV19	ASKPSENTGELF
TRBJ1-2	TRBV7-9	ASSSNGVGYT
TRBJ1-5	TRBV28	ASSFMGRSNQPQH
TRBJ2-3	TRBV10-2	ASSQGDDGADTQY
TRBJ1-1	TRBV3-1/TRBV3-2	ASSQLGAPGTEAF
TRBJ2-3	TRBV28	ASYSAGLAGVSDTQY
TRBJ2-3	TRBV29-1	SVTGGRTQY
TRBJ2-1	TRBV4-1	ASSQLPVTSRF
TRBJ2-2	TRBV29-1	SVEDKQGATGELF
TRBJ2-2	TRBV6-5	ASSSGGPNTGELF
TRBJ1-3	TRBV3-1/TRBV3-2	ASSLQGAGGNTIY
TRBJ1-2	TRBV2	ASSEVRQAGGYT
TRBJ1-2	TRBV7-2	ASSSTGQAYGYT
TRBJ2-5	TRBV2	ASSKQGVQETQY
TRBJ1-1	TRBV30	AWGTGTEAF
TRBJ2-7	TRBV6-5	ASTRGDLSYEQY
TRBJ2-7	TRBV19	ASSMGAGLFYEQY
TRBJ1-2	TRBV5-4	ASSPDPGQANYGYT
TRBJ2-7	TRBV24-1	ATSDPSGGYEQY
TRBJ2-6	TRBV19	ASVVSGANVLT
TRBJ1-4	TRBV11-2	ASSLDGRQSNEKLF
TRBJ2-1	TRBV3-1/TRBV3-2	ASSPSRQGEQF